This T cell receptor beta chain was recorded in a study of PD-1 blockade in classical Hodgkin lymphoma. Study conclusions and caveats: Compared with baseline, CD4+ but not CD8+ TCR diversity had risen significantly by C4D1. Those patients who began receiving nivolumab less than 1 year after ASCT had lower diversity, and they were excluded. Lower baseline TCR diversity marked trial partial responders and progressors.

As for time point: cycle 4 day 1 (C4D1), after less than 7 weeks of nivolumab. Each patient experienced a relapse that followed autologous stem cell transplantation, and brentuximab vedotin exposure varied. In this sample, this clone turned up a few times. Its target is not known. There are 14 residues in the CDR3. V gave up 3 bases and J gave up 2 bases, with 10 bases separating them. From germline, CDR1 is MGHRA and CDR2 YSYEKL. Here immunoSEQ multiplex PCR was the method, and the copy in TCRdb shows in-frame clones only, minus some. The sample lists about 17,000 clones, roughly 65% occurring once. This clonotype was sampled from a human donor with classical Hodgkin lymphoma. V usage is TRBV4-1 and J usage is TRBJ1-2, with D perhaps matching TRBD1 (5 bases). The sequences come from peripheral blood mononuclear cells (PBMCs), collected before the fourth cycle of nivolumab. The CDR3 nucleotides read TGCGCCAGCAGCCATCAGGGAAAGAACTATGGCTACACCTTC. It translates to CASSHQGKNYGYTF.